One and the same sample provided the 22 T cell receptor beta chains below, sequenced in a study of cytomegalovirus exposure and HLA in healthy donors. PCR involved 60 Vbeta and 13 Jbeta primers. Some clones are missing from TCRdb's copy, which holds only in-frame ones; the method was immunoSEQ multiplex PCR. The sample has over 150,000 clones, approximately 72% seen once. Specimen: PBMCs. These TCRs come from a man aged 18 to 29 in good health and CMV-seronegative.

The gene calls are TRBV7-9 and TRBJ1-4, with D uncertain. Per the germline V gene, CDR1 is SEHNR and CDR2 is FQNEAQ (reference sequence). The CDR3 is made up of 15 amino acids. V was clipped by 1 base and J by 5 bases, with 11 bases between them. The CDR3 DNA sequence: TGTGCCAGCAGCTTAGTGGGCAGCGGGAATGAAAAACTGTTTTTT. Translating it yields CASSLVGSGNEKLFF.

This clone was seen a handful of times. The chain links TRBV7-9 to TRBJ2-3; D unresolved. The CDR3 is 13 residues long. Germline CDR1 is SEHNR and CDR2 is FQNEAQ (reference sequence). In DNA, the CDR3 is TGTGGCTTAACACCGACTTACACAGATACGCAGTATTTT. This codes for CGLTPTYTDTQYF.

The chain combines TRBV30 with TRBJ1-5; D call uncertain. Trimming left V 0 bases short and J 8 bases short, with 14 bases between. Germline lookup yields CDR1 GTSNPN and CDR2 SVGIG (reference sequence). This CDR3 region has 14 residues. CDR3 nucleotides: TGTGCCTGGAGTGTGTGGGGAGGAGCGGAGCCCCAGCATTTT. It yields the protein CAWSVWGGAEPQHF.

This clone was detected once. The rearrangement links TRBV5-6 to TRBJ1-6; D not certain. Germline loops: CDR1 SGHDT, CDR2 YYEEEE. Between the trimmed V and J ends, which lost 1 base and 7 bases, there was a span of 9 bases. The CDR3 length is 14 residues. CDR3 in amino acids: CASSLRGLNSPLHF. CDR3 coding DNA: TGTGCCAGCAGCTTGCGCGGTCTAAATTCACCCCTCCACTTT.

The chain employs TRBV5-5 and TRBJ1-5; 8 bases are shared with TRBD1. This CDR3 contains 15 residues. V trimming: 1 base; J trimming: 5 bases; junction bases outside the gene matches: 5. Germline V gene lookup returns CDR1 SGHKS and CDR2 YYEKEE (reference sequence). As DNA, the CDR3 is TGTGCCAGCAGCTTGACAGGGGGAGCGTATCAGCCCCAGCATTTT. Protein: CASSLTGGAYQPQHF.

This sequence joins TRBV7-6 and TRBJ1-1; D ambiguous. The CDR3 is 15 amino acids. CDR1 SGHVS and CDR2 FNYEAQ come from the germline V gene. The ends were cut back, 1 base at V and 4 bases at J, with 13 bases in the middle. The CDR3 coding sequence is TGTGCCAGCAGCTTAGGCGCGGGCAGTAGCACTGAAGCTTTCTTT. It is translated as CASSLGAGSSTEAFF.

This sequence joins TRBV7-2 and TRBJ2-1, with TRBD2 identical over 14 bases. Germline CDR1 is SGHTA and CDR2 is FQGNSA. There are 15 residues in the CDR3. The trim removed 6 bases at V and 7 bases at J, leaving 5 bases unmatched. CDR3 bases: TGTGCCAGCAGGACTAGCGGGGGGGCTAGGAATGAGCAGTTCTTC. It specifies CASRTSGGARNEQFF.

The V call is TRBV5-1, the J call TRBJ1-3; D is unclear. Germline values: CDR1 SGHRS, CDR2 YFSETQ. V lost 5 bases, J lost 0 bases, and 12 bases lay in between. The CDR3 is 15 residues long. CDR3 nucleotides: TGCGCCAGCAGTCTAAGCGGCAGCTCTGGAAACACCATATATTTT. Its translation is CASSLSGSSGNTIYF.

CDR3 bases: TGTGCCAGCAGCTTGGGACAGGGAAAAGATACGCAGTATTTT. Translating it yields CASSLGQGKDTQYF. This rearrangement joins TRBV5-4 to TRBJ2-3; TRBD1 agrees at 7 bases. The CDR3 runs 14 residues. The germline V gene has CDR1 SGHNT and CDR2 YYREEE (reference sequence). With 0 bases clipped from V and 5 bases from J, the junction kept 3 bases outside the gene matches.

This chain links TRBV5-4 with TRBJ2-3, with 9 bases aligning to TRBD2. In germline, CDR1 is SGHNT, CDR2 YYREEE (reference sequence). Trimming took 0 bases from V and 2 from J; bases not matched to a gene: 4. The CDR3 sequence is 16 residues long. CDR3 nucleotide sequence: TGTGCCAGCAGCTTGGGGAGCGGGGGGCTCACAGATACGCAGTATTTT. It codes for CASSLGSGGLTDTQYF.

The chain is built from TRBV10-2 and TRBJ1-3; 10 nucleotides match TRBD1. Trimming took 7 bases from V and 0 from J; bases not matched to a gene: 9. Germline V gene sequence: CDR1 WSHSY, CDR2 SAAADI. CDR3 length equals 17 residues. The CDR3 bases are TGCGCCAGCACAAACCGGGACAGGGGAAACTCTGGAAACACCATATATTTT. Translation: CASTNRDRGNSGNTIYF.

The chain uses TRBV9 and TRBJ2-5; 8 bases map to TRBD1. Per germline, CDR1 SGDLS and CDR2 YYNGEE. J gave up 7 bases and V 3 bases, and 11 bases lay outside the gene matches. CDR3 length equals 15 residues. As DNA, the CDR3 is TGTGCCAGCAGCGCAACGACAGGGGAATTTGGGACCCAGTACTTC. Amino acids: CASSATTGEFGTQYF.

The genes are TRBV4-1 and TRBJ2-7; D call uncertain. The V gene lost 3 bases and the J gene lost 2 bases, with 17 bases spanning the gap. Germline V CDR1 and CDR2: MGHRA, YSYEKL. This CDR3 is 16 amino acids long. CDR3 protein: CASSQELSGYTYEQYV. In DNA, the CDR3 is TGCGCCAGCAGCCAGGAACTCTCGGGTTATACCTACGAGCAGTACGTC.

This clone was observed a handful of times. CDR3 coding DNA: TGCGCCAGCAGCGCCGGACTAGCGGGGGGTAGCCAAGAGACCCAGTACTTC. Its protein product is CASSAGLAGGSQETQYF. This chain uses TRBV5-1 with TRBJ2-5; 14 bases are shared with TRBD2. With V trimmed by 4 bases and J by 1 base, 6 bases remained unmatched. CDR3 length equals 17 residues. Germline CDR1 SGHRS, CDR2 YFSETQ.

V gene TRBV7-2 combines with J gene TRBJ2-3; TRBD2 aligns across 9 bases. CDR1 is SGHTA and CDR2 is FQGNSA in the germline V gene. The CDR3 spans 15 residues. Trimming at V came to 0 bases and at J to 8 bases, leaving 6 bases not matched to a gene. CDR3 in amino acids: CASSLARSRGGTQYF. CDR3 in DNA: TGTGCCAGCAGCTTAGCTAGATCGCGGGGGGGTACGCAGTATTTT.

About this clone itself: At one of its ends the junction is not consistent with the germline gene, which may arise from a read error. The gene calls are TRBV19 and TRBJ2-6; possible D gene TRBD1, 5 bases. The CDR3 has 14 residues. Germline CDR1 is LNHDA and CDR2 is SQIVND (reference sequence). The CDR3: CASGLGSGANGLTF. The CDR3 DNA reads TGTGCCAGCGGTTTGGGCTCTGGGGCCAACGGCCTGACTTTC.

This chain joins TRBV5-1 and TRBJ1-4; D remains ambiguous. V was shortened by 4 bases and J by 8 bases, with 18 bases between the two germline ends. CDR3 length: 15 amino acids. Looked up from germline, CDR1 is SGHRS and CDR2 is YFSETQ. CDR3 nucleotide sequence: TGCGCCAGCAGCCTGGGCGGAGGGCTAGGGGAAAAACTGTTTTTT. Residues: CASSLGGGLGEKLFF.

This CDR3 reads CASSQGQKAFF. The DNA of the CDR3 is TGTGCCAGCAGCCAGGGACAGAAAGCTTTCTTT. The genes are TRBV6-4 and TRBJ1-1; 7 bases map to TRBD1. CDR1 MRHNA and CDR2 SNTAGT come from the germline V gene. V gave up 6 bases and J gave up 9 bases; unmatched junction bases: 4. This CDR3 is 11 amino acids long.

V and J are TRBV2 and TRBJ2-3, with 8 bases aligning to TRBD1. Trimming removed 6 bases from V and 5 bases from J; junction bases left unmatched: 10. This CDR3 comprises 15 residues. The V gene's germline CDR1 is SNHLY and CDR2 FYNNEI. DNA for the CDR3: TGTGCCAGCAGACGACAGGGGTTCCGATTAGATACGCAGTATTTT. Translated, it gives CASRRQGFRLDTQYF.

This chain links TRBV10-3 with TRBJ1-5, with D perhaps TRBD1 (5 bases). Germline values: CDR1 ENHRY, CDR2 SYGVKD. The CDR3 spans 16 residues. Trimming removed 0 bases at V and 3 bases at J, with 12 bases between. The CDR3 bases are TGTGCCATCAGTGAGTCGGGGGGATTAGACAATCAGCCCCAGCATTTT. This codes for CAISESGGLDNQPQHF.

V is TRBV4-3 and J is TRBJ1-4; maybe TRBD1 (6 bases). The germline V gene encodes CDR1 LGHNA and CDR2 YSLEER. V lost 0 bases and J 4 bases, leaving 18 bases between the germline ends. CDR3 length: 18 amino acids. Here the CDR3 reads CASSQEGDGGRRNEKLFF. CDR3 sequence (DNA): TGCGCCAGCAGCCAAGAAGGAGATGGGGGCAGGCGTAATGAAAAACTGTTTTTT.

The rearrangement joins TRBV13 to TRBJ1-1, with D perhaps matching TRBD1 (6 bases). This CDR3 comprises 16 residues. Germline CDR1 and CDR2: PRHDT and FYEKMQ (reference sequence). Between the trimmed V and J ends, which lost 4 bases and 2 bases, there was a span of 17 bases. The CDR3 DNA follows: TGTGCCAGCAGCTCAACTGGGGGGGGCTTAAACACTGAAGCTTTCTTT. This gives the protein CASSSTGGGLNTEAFF.